This paragraph covers one T cell receptor beta chain sequence. Its specificity is unknown. The data were taken from a study of cytomegalovirus exposure and HLA in healthy donors. Study as a whole: Previous work identified roughly 120 million unique TCR beta sequences from roughly 170 million T cells. Study results and limitations: HLA alleles showed associations with about 17,000 TCR beta sequences in a later analysis, at a 0.05 false discovery rate.

The PCR made use of 60 Vbeta and 13 Jbeta primers. Profiled with immunoSEQ multiplex PCR; TCRdb holds only in-frame clones, not every one. The sample contains 120,000 or so clones, around 79% of which appear only once. CDR1 is SGHDN, CDR2 FVKESK, per germline. The CDR3 spans 16 residues. Trimming stripped 2 bases from V and 8 bases from J, with 21 bases between. The receptor was derived from a woman in her twenties or thirties in good health and CMV-seronegative. Material: PBMCs. This sequence joins TRBV14 and TRBJ1-2; no firm D call. The CDR3 DNA reads as TGTGCCAGCAGCCAAAACGAAGCGGGGATGAGGTTCGGCTACACCTTC. The encoded protein is CASSQNEAGMRFGYTF. Filled out from reference TRBV14 and TRBJ1-2, the complete variable domain reads EAGVTQFPSHSVIEKGQTVTLRCDPISGHDNLYWYRRVMGKEIKFLLHFVKESKQDESGMPNNRFLAERTGGTYSTLKVQPAELEDSGVYFCASSQNEAGMRFGYTFGSGTRLTVV.